This record covers a single T cell receptor beta chain. These data are taken from a study of shared T cell receptors in the human thymus. Trimming at V came to 0 bases and at J to 3 bases, leaving 8 bases not matched to a gene. The CDR3 has 16 amino acids. Looked up from germline, CDR1 is SGHVS and CDR2 is FQNEAQ. Data came from immunoSEQ multiplex PCR; TCRdb stores just in-frame clones and leaves some out. The table has roughly 500,000 clones, around three quarters seen once. Another study also made use of these data, one on human thymus T cells. That publication notes: Healthy Finnish infants undergoing corrective surgery for congenital heart defects provided the donor material.

The J gene is TRBJ2-7, the V gene TRBV7-8; 7 bases align to TRBD2. This sequence originates from a boy under three years old with a congenital heart defect. The sample consisted of thymocytes. Here the CDR3 reads CASSLASPSGGYEQYF. CDR3 bases: TGTGCCAGCAGCTTAGCTAGCCCTAGCGGAGGCTACGAGCAGTACTTC.